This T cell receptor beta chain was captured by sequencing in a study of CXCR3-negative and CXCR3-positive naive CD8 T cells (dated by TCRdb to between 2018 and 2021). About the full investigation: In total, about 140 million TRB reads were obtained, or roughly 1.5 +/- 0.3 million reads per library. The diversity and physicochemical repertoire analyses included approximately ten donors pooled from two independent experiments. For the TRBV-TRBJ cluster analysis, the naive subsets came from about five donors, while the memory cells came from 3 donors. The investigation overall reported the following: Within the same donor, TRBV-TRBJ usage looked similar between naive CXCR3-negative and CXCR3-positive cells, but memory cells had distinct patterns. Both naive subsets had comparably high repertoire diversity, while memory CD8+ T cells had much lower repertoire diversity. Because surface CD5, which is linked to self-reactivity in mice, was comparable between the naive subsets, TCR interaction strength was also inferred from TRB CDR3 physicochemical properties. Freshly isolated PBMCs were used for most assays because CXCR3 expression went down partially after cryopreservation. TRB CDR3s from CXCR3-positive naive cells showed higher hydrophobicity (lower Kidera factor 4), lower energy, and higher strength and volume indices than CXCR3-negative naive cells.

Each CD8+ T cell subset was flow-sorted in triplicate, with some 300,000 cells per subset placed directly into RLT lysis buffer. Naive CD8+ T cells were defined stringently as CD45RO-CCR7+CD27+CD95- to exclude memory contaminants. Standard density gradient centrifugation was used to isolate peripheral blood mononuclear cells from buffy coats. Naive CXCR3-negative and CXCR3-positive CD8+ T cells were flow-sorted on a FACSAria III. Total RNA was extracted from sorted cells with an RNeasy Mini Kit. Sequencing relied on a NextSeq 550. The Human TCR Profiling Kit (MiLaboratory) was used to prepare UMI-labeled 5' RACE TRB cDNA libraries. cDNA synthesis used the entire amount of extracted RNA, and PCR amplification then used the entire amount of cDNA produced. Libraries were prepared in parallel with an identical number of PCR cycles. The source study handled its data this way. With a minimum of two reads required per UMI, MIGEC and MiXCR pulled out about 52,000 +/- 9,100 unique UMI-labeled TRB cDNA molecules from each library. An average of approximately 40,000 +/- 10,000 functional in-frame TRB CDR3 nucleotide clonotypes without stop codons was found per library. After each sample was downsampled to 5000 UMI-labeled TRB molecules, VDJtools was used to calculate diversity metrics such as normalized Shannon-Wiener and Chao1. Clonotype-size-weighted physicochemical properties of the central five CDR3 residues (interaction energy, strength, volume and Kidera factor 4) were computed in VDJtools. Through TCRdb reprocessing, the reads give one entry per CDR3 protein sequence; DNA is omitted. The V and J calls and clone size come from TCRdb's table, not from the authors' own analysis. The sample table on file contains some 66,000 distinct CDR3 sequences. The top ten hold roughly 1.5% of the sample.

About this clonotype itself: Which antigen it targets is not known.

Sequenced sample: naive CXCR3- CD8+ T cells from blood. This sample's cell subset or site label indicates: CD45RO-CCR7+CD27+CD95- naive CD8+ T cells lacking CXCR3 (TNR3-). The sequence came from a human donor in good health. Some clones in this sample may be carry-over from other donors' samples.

The CDR3 loop reads CASSSWDRGLEGNTIYF. The receptor chain draws on TRBV7-9 and TRBJ1-3; TCRdb calls TRBD1, which cannot be checked without DNA. Reading the germline V gene (reference sequence) gives CDR1 SEHNR and CDR2 FQNEAQ. The CDR3 goes from the cysteine to the phenylalanine over 17 residues. DNA is not on record.